Sequencing of this TCR beta chain was carried out in a study of blood T cells in healthy people across ages. Study-wide results and limits: Older individuals had lower TCR beta diversity per million T cells (the decline was roughly linear). Across samples, TCR beta diversity tracked strongly with naive T cell percentage. Unknown CMV status may confound age-related changes in expanded clones.

Combining a sample-barcoded 5' primer with a J-beta primer mix, a second PCR ran for about 6 to 12 cycles. The authors tagged each cDNA molecule using a template-switch adaptor with 12 random nucleotides. TCRdb redid the calling of the 5' RACE reads with MiXCR, one entry per CDR3 protein. This table has around 650,000 distinct CDR3 sequences, about 32% appearing once. With regard to this clonotype: Its antigen is not known. One end of the junction fails to match germline, which may point to a read error.

The CDR3 covers 14 residues. CDR1 is SGHDN and CDR2 is FVKESK in the germline V gene. The receptor comes from a woman aged 80 or over in good health. This chain links TRBV14 with TRBJ2-7, with 7 bases identical to TRBD1. The source material was blood. CDR3 nucleotide sequence: TGTGCCAGCAGCCGCGACAGGGTGCGGTACGGGCAGTACTTC. Translated: CASSRDRVRYGQYF.